This T cell receptor (beta chain) was captured by sequencing in a study of radiotherapy plus CTLA-4 blockade in lung cancer. Study findings and constraints: Clones derived from tumor TCRs expanded in blood after radiotherapy plus ipilimumab.

Points on this clone: Its antigen is unidentified.

The table came from immunoSEQ multiplex PCR; TCRdb's copy has only in-frame clones and leaves some out. The repertoire holds tens of thousands of clones, with approximately 84% as singletons. The specimen comprised peripheral blood, sampled from a patient treated with radiotherapy plus ipilimumab. The receptor's source is a human donor with non-small cell lung cancer whose response to radiotherapy plus ipilimumab could not be evaluated.

The CDR3 protein is CASSPPGGTIYF. Written as DNA, the CDR3 is TGTGCCAGCTCACCACCGGGAGGTACCATATATTTT. This chain connects TRBV18 to TRBJ1-3; D unresolved. V lost 0 bases, J lost 10 bases, and 7 bases lay in between. The CDR3 length is 12 residues. The germline CDR1 and CDR2 sequences are KGHSH and LQKENI.